Following are 3 T cell receptor beta chains from one sample sequenced in a study of CXCR3-negative and CXCR3-positive naive CD8 T cells (dated by TCRdb to the late 2010s). The instrument given in TCRdb is NextSeq 550. The Human TCR Profiling Kit (MiLaboratory) was used to prepare UMI-labeled 5' RACE TRB cDNA libraries. With the reads reprocessed by TCRdb, a single entry stands for each CDR3 protein sequence and no DNA is reported. The table kept for this sample lists approximately 60,000 distinct CDR3 sequences. The top ten constitute 20% to 30% of the sample. The specimen sequenced was memory CD8+ T cells from blood. The cell subset or site label here, explained by the study, means: conventional CD8+ memory T cells (TMEM), sorted as controls. All receptors come from a human donor in good health. Some clones in this sample may be carry-over from other donors' samples.

The gene calls are TRBV5-6 and TRBJ2-1; checking the TCRdb D call of TRBD2 is not possible without DNA. The length of the CDR3 is 16 residues. CDR1 SGHDT and CDR2 YYEEEE come from the germline V gene. CDR3 residues: CASSLAAEGPINEQFF.

V and J are TRBV29-1 and TRBJ2-7. The CDR3 is 14 amino acids. Germline V gene sequence: CDR1 SQVTM, CDR2 ANQGSEA. The CDR3 protein is CSVDLGRGSYEQYF.

V and J are TRBV19 and TRBJ1-1. Germline V gene lookup returns CDR1 LNHDA and CDR2 SQIVND (reference sequence). The CDR3 length is 11 residues. CDR3 protein: CASSDFTEAFF.